This T cell receptor beta chain originates from a study of early T cells in non-severe SARS-CoV-2 infection. Looking at the study overall: The sequenced material was bulk RNA from unsorted whole blood, and its chains were unpaired.

The CDR3 is 11 residues long. V was clipped by 7 bases and J by 5 bases, with 8 bases between them. CDR1 and CDR2 from the germline V gene are SGHTA and FQGNSA. Individual cDNA molecules received unique molecular identifiers. Each CDR3 protein is one row after TCRdb ran MiXCR on the 5' RACE reads. The data show 50,000 to 60,000 distinct CDR3 sequences, approximately 6.3% seen once. Study-level findings and limits: VDJdb matching, biased toward anti-spike CD8 responses, missed private and CD4 specificities.

This clonotype was recorded many times. Its antigen is undetermined. Sequencing was performed on whole blood, taken at baseline. The chain uses TRBV7-2 and TRBJ2-5; D not resolved. This clonotype was obtained from an adult who was a healthcare worker with PCR-confirmed SARS-CoV-2 infection or an uninfected control (not recorded which). DNA of the CDR3: TGTGCCAGCACCAATTTTGAGACCCAGTACTTC. Protein product: CASTNFETQYF.